Below, 21 T cell receptor beta chains from the same sample are listed, as sequenced in a study of shared clonotypes between healthy human individuals (dated by TCRdb to 2020 to 2022). Library prep was done by the immunoSEQ multiplex PCR assay. Entries here come from immuneACCESS through TCRdb and include only in-frame sequences with V and J called. Some clones fail to appear in such tables; in the studies checked, an unresolved V gene covers under half of the shortfall, and the cause of the remainder is unknown. Counted in this sample were roughly 2.2 million clones; 90% to 95% of them appeared once. The top ten constitute about 0.41% of the sample. Sequencing was carried out using naive CD4+ T cells from PBMCs. This specimen's cell subset or site label, interpreted: CD45RA+ positively selected. The receptors originated from a man aged 18 to 29 in good health. Some clones in this sample may be carry-over from other donors' samples.

The chain employs TRBV5-1 and TRBJ2-1; TRBD2 aligns across 8 bases. V dropped 3 bases and J dropped 0; count of bases not matched to a gene: 8. Germline V gene data show CDR1 as SGHRS and CDR2 as YFSETQ. The CDR3 covers 17 residues. The CDR3 coding sequence is TGCGCCAGCAGCTCTTGGAGCGGGAGCCCCTCCTACAATGAGCAGTTCTTC. Translation: CASSSWSGSPSYNEQFF.

This chain uses TRBV28 with TRBJ1-2, with D possibly TRBD1 on 6 matching bases. Deletions cut 3 bases from V and 6 bases from J, with 14 bases between. This CDR3 has 14 residues. Germline CDR1 MDHEN, CDR2 SYDVKM. This CDR3 is CASSFSRGRNGYTF. Here the CDR3 DNA reads TGTGCCAGCAGTTTTTCCCGGGGGCGTAATGGCTACACCTTC.

This chain joins TRBV7-9 and TRBJ2-5; possibly TRBD2 for D (5 bases). CDR3 size: 16 residues. The V end lost 4 bases, the J end lost 4 bases, and 19 bases lay between the germline ends. CDR1 is SEHNR and CDR2 is FQNEAQ in the germline V gene (reference sequence). CDR3 sequence: CASSSPEKGEIETQYF. The DNA for the CDR3 is TGTGCCAGCAGCTCACCGGAGAAGGGAGAAATAGAGACCCAGTACTTC.

Comments on this clone: The same CDR3 can be traced to other DNA sequences in this sample. The chain is built from TRBV11-3 and TRBJ2-1, with a weak D call TRBD1 (5 bases). CDR3 length: 12 amino acids. Germline V CDR1 and CDR2: SGHNT, YENEEA. With 5 bases removed from V and 7 bases from J, the gap between germline ends came to 9 bases. The CDR3 DNA reads as TGTGCCAGCAGCCAAAGGGGTAATGAGCAGTTCTTC. Protein product: CASSQRGNEQFF. Drawing the rest from reference TRBV11-3 and TRBJ2-1, the complete variable domain is EAGVVQSPRYKIIEKKQPVAFWCNPISGHNTLYWYLQNLGQGPELLIRYENEEAVDDSQLPKDRFSAERLKGVDSTLKIQPAELGDSAVYLCASSQRGNEQFFGPGTRLTVL.

On this clone itself: This sample includes further DNA sequences coding for the same CDR3. V and J are TRBV20-1 and TRBJ2-3; D remains unclear. This CDR3 is built from 10 residues. Germline V gene lookup returns CDR1 DFQATT and CDR2 SNEGSKA (reference sequence). The CDR3 reads CSAPTDTQYF. For the CDR3, the DNA is TGCAGCGCCCCCACAGATACGCAGTATTTT.

V gene TRBV11-2 combines with J gene TRBJ2-1; 8 nucleotides line up with TRBD2. This CDR3 has 16 amino acids. The J segment lost 8 bases and the V segment lost 5 bases, leaving 14 bases of the junction unmatched. CDR1 SGHAT and CDR2 FQNNGV come from the germline V gene. The CDR3 is CASSTTGIAGSDEQFF. The CDR3 DNA follows: TGTGCCAGCAGCACAACCGGGATAGCGGGGTCGGATGAGCAGTTCTTC. Based on the CDR3 plus reference TRBV11-2 and TRBJ2-1, the full variable domain is EAGVAQSPRYKIIEKRQSVAFWCNPISGHATLYWYQQILGQGPKLLIQFQNNGVVDDSQLPKDRFSAERLKGVDSTLKIQPAKLEDSAVYLCASSTTGIAGSDEQFFGPGTRLTVL.

The chain has TRBV30 and TRBJ2-7; D not certain. Trimming shortened V by 0 bases and J by 6 bases, and 12 bases separated the two germline ends. CDR3 length: 13 residues. Germline V gene lookup returns CDR1 GTSNPN and CDR2 SVGIG (reference sequence). CDR3 protein: CAWSVNVGLEQYF. In DNA form, the CDR3 reads TGTGCCTGGAGTGTAAATGTGGGTCTCGAGCAGTACTTC.

In regard to this clone: The same CDR3 is also encoded by other DNA sequences in this sample. The chain is built from TRBV7-9 and TRBJ2-7; TRBD2 is a possible D gene (5 bases). Deletions cut 5 bases from V and 4 bases from J, with 6 bases between. CDR1 is SEHNR and CDR2 is FQNEAQ in the germline V gene (reference sequence). The CDR3 runs to 11 residues. CDR3 bases: TGTGCCAGCAGCCGCGGGTACGAGCAGTACTTC. Translated: CASSRGYEQYF.

The chain joins TRBV4-2 to TRBJ1-2, with TRBD1 identical over 7 bases. From germline, CDR1 is LGHNA and CDR2 YNFKEQ. The CDR3 runs to 18 residues. With 1 base clipped from V and 6 bases from J, the junction kept 17 bases outside the gene matches. The CDR3 sequence: CASSQGISRAGGENGYTF. For the CDR3, the DNA is TGTGCCAGCAGCCAAGGAATTTCGAGGGCAGGGGGGGAGAATGGCTACACCTTC.

The V and J genes are TRBV25-1 and TRBJ2-7, with D possibly matching TRBD2 (5 bases). CDR3 size: 16 residues. CDR1 MGHDK and CDR2 SYGVNS come from the germline V gene. V lost 3 bases and J 1 base, leaving 16 bases between the germline ends. CDR3 sequence (DNA): TGTGCCAGCAGTGAGTACTGGTCTAGCAGGTCCTACGAGCAGTACTTC. Translated: CASSEYWSSRSYEQYF.

This clone was seen a single time. The rearrangement links TRBV11-2 to TRBJ2-3, with D uncertain. Trimming shortened V by 3 bases and J by 10 bases, and 17 bases separated the two germline ends. Germline V gene lookup returns CDR1 SGHAT and CDR2 FQNNGV. CDR3 size: 14 residues. In DNA, the CDR3 is TGTGCCAGCAGCTTTGGGGTGGCGGCAGAAGCGCAGTATTTT. It translates to CASSFGVAAEAQYF. Variable domain in full (rest from reference TRBV11-2 and TRBJ2-3): EAGVAQSPRYKIIEKRQSVAFWCNPISGHATLYWYQQILGQGPKLLIQFQNNGVVDDSQLPKDRFSAERLKGVDSTLKIQPAKLEDSAVYLCASSFGVAAEAQYFGPGTRLTVL.

A note on this clone: Different DNA sequences within this sample yield the same CDR3. The CDR3 region has the DNA TGTGCCAGCTCACCACGACTCTACGAGCAGTACTTC. Amino acids: CASSPRLYEQYF. The gene calls are TRBV18 and TRBJ2-7, with D unclear. Germline V gene lookup returns CDR1 KGHSH and CDR2 LQKENI. Trimming took 1 base from V and 3 from J, leaving 4 bases between them. The CDR3 consists of 12 residues.

Points on this clone: Other nucleotide sequences in the sample specify the same CDR3. The rearrangement links TRBV19 to TRBJ2-3; 10 bases agree with TRBD1. Germline loops: CDR1 LNHDA, CDR2 SQIVND (reference sequence). With 5 bases clipped from V and 5 bases from J, the junction kept 4 bases outside the gene matches. There are 14 residues in the CDR3. The CDR3 DNA reads TGTGCCAGTAGTCCGGGACAGGGGAGAGATACGCAGTATTTT. This gives the protein CASSPGQGRDTQYF. The full variable domain, its missing parts supplied by reference TRBV19 and TRBJ2-3, is DGGITQSPKYLFRKEGQNVTLSCEQNLNHDAMYWYRQDPGQGLRLIYYSQIVNDFQKGDIAEGYSVSREKKESFPLTVTSAQKNPTAFYLCASSPGQGRDTQYFGPGTRLTVL.

The chain couples TRBV5-1 to TRBJ1-2, with a tentative D call TRBD1 (5 bases). CDR1 SGHRS and CDR2 YFSETQ come from the germline V gene. This CDR3 is built from 14 residues. The V end was cut by 3 bases, the J end by 7 bases, with 16 bases between. The CDR3: CASSWPGRESGYTF. CDR3 DNA: TGCGCCAGCAGCTGGCCCGGCAGGGAGTCTGGCTACACCTTC. Looking up the rest from reference TRBV5-1 and TRBJ1-2 gives the full variable domain: KAGVTQTPRYLIKTRGQQVTLSCSPISGHRSVSWYQQTPGQGLQFLFEYFSETQRNKGNFPGRFSGRQFSNSRSEMNVSTLELGDSALYLCASSWPGRESGYTFGSGTRLTVV.

Here the CDR3 reads CASRMVPGGQPQHF. CDR3 nucleotide sequence: TGTGCCAGTAGAATGGTGCCAGGGGGTCAGCCCCAGCATTTT. The rearrangement uses TRBV19 and TRBJ1-5; 7 bases match TRBD1. Germline CDR1 and CDR2: LNHDA and SQIVND (reference sequence). The ends lost 6 bases at V and 6 bases at J; junction bases unmatched: 8. The CDR3 length is 14 residues.

The V and J genes are TRBV30 and TRBJ2-3; TRBD2 agrees at 12 bases. The CDR3 spans 20 residues. V was pared by 2 bases and J by 1 base, with 16 bases of the junction left unmatched. CDR1 GTSNPN and CDR2 SVGIG come from the germline V gene (reference sequence). Written as DNA, the CDR3 is TGTGCCTGGAGTCCATTCCGACTAGCGGGAGTCGGAGGTGGCACAGATACGCAGTATTTT. Translation gives CAWSPFRLAGVGGGTDTQYF.

The chain uses TRBV7-2 and TRBJ2-7, with 12 bases identical to TRBD1. The germline CDR1 and CDR2 sequences are SGHTA and FQGNSA. This CDR3 is 14 amino acids long. The V segment lost 3 bases and the J segment 7 bases; nucleotides outside the gene matches: 4. The CDR3 DNA reads as TGTGCCAGCAGCTTCGGGACAGGGGGCTGGGAGCAGTACTTC. Translated: CASSFGTGGWEQYF.

The chain couples TRBV28 to TRBJ1-1; D may be TRBD1 (6 bases). V was cut by 2 bases and J by 5 bases, with 18 bases left in between. The CDR3 extends over 16 amino acids. Germline V gene data show CDR1 as MDHEN and CDR2 as SYDVKM. CDR3 residues: CASSLRYGGRGTEAFF. CDR3 nucleotide sequence: TGTGCCAGCAGTTTAAGGTACGGGGGCCGGGGGACTGAAGCTTTCTTT.

The chain uses TRBV10-2 and TRBJ2-7; D might be TRBD1 (7 bases). Trimming shortened V by 2 bases and J by 5 bases, and 13 bases separated the two germline ends. The CDR3 covers 14 residues. The germline V gene encodes CDR1 WSHSY and CDR2 SAAADI. The chain's CDR3 is CASSEARGRHEQYF. CDR3 nucleotide sequence: TGCGCCAGCAGTGAGGCCAGGGGGAGGCACGAGCAGTACTTC.

The chain uses TRBV30 and TRBJ2-7; D gene ambiguous. In germline, CDR1 is GTSNPN, CDR2 SVGIG (reference sequence). V was clipped by 7 bases and J by 0 bases, with 22 bases between them. The CDR3 contains 16 residues. Written as DNA, the CDR3 is TGTGCCTCCTCAGGTCTTTACGGGCTAAGCTCCTACGAGCAGTACTTC. Translated, it gives CASSGLYGLSSYEQYF.

The V gene is TRBV4-1, the J gene TRBJ2-7; 10 bases align to TRBD1. Germline V gives CDR1 MGHRA, CDR2 YSYEKL. This CDR3 contains 16 residues. Losses at the gene ends were 1 base for V and 2 bases for J; bases not matched to a gene: 5. The CDR3 spells CASSQAGTGVPYEQYF. The CDR3 DNA sequence: TGCGCCAGCAGCCAAGCCGGGACAGGGGTCCCCTACGAGCAGTACTTC.